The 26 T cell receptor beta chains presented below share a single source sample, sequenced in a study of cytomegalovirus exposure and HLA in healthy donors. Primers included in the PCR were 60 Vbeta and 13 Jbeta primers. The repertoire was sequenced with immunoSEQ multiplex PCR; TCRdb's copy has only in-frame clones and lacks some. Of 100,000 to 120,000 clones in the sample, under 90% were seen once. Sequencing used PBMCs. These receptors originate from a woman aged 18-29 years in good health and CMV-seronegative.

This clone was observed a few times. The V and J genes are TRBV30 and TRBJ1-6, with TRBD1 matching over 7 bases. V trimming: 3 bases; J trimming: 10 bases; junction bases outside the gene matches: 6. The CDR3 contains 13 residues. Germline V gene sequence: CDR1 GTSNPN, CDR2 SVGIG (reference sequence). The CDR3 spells CAWSRQGNSPLHF. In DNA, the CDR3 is TGTGCCTGGAGCCGACAGGGAAACTCACCCCTCCACTTT. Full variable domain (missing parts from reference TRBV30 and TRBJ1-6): SQTIHQWPATLVQPVGSPLSLECTVEGTSNPNLYWYRQAAGRGLQLLFYSVGIGQISSEVPQNLSASRPQDRQFILSSKKLLLSDSGFYLCAWSRQGNSPLHFGNGTRLTVT.

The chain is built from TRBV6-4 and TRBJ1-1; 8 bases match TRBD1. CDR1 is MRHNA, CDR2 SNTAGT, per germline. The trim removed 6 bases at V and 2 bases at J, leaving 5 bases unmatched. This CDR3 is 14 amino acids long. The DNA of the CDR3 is TGTGCCAGCAGGGTGACAGGGGAAAACACTGAAGCTTTCTTT. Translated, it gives CASRVTGENTEAFF.

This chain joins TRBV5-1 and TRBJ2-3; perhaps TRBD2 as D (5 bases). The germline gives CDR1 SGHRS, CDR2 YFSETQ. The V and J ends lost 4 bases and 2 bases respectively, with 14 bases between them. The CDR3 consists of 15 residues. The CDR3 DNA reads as TGCGCCAGCAGCCCACGCTCCGGGAACACAGATACGCAGTATTTT. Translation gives CASSPRSGNTDTQYF.

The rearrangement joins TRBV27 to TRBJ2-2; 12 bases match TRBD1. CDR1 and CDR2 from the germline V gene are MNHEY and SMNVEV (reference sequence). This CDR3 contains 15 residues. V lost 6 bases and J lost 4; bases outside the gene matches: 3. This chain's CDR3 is CASRWDRGRTGELFF. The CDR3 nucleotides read TGTGCCAGCAGGTGGGACAGGGGGCGCACCGGGGAGCTGTTTTTT.

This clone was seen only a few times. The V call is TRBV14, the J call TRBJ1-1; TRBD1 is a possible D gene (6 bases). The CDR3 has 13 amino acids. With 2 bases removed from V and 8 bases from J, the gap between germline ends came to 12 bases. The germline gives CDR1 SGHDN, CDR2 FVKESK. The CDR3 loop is CASSQPGQTEAFF. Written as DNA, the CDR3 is TGTGCCAGCAGCCAACCAGGACAGACCGAAGCTTTCTTT.

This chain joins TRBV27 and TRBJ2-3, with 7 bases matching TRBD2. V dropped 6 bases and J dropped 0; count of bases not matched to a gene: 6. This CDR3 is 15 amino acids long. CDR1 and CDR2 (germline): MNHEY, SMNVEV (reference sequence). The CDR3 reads CASREAGTSTDTQYF. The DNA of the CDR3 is TGTGCCAGCAGAGAAGCGGGGACCAGCACAGATACGCAGTATTTT.

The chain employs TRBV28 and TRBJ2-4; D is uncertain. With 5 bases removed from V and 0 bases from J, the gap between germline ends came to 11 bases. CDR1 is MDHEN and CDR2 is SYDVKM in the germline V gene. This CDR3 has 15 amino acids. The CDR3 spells CASSPTSRAKNIQYF. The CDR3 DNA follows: TGTGCCAGCAGTCCTACCTCTAGAGCCAAAAACATTCAGTACTTC.

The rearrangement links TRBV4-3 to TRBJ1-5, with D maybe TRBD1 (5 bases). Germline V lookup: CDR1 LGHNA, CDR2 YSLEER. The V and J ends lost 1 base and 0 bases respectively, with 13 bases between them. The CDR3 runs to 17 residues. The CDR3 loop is CASSQGRGTYSNQPQHF. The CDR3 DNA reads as TGCGCCAGCAGCCAAGGACGGGGGACTTATAGCAATCAGCCCCAGCATTTT.

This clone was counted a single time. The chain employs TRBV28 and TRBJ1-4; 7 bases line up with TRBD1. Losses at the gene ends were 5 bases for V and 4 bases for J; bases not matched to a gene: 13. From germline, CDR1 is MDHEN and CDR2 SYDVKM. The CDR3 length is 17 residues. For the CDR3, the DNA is TGTGCCAGCAGTCCGAGAACAGGGGCCGGATTTAATGAAAAACTGTTTTTT. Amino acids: CASSPRTGAGFNEKLFF.

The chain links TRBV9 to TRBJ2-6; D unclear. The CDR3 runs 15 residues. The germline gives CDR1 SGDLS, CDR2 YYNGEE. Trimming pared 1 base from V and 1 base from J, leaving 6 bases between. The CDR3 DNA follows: TGTGCCAGCAGCGTACCAGGATCTGGGGCCAACGTCCTGACTTTC. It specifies CASSVPGSGANVLTF. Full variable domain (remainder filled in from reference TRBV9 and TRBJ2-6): DSGVTQTPKHLITATGQRVTLRCSPRSGDLSVYWYQQSLDQGLQFLIQYYNGEERAKGNILERFSAQQFPDLHSELNLSSLELGDSALYFCASSVPGSGANVLTFGAGSRLTVL.

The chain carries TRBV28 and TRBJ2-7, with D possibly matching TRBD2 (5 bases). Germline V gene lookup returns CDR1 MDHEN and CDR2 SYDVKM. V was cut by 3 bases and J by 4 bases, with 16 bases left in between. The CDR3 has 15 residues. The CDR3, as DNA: TGTGCCAGCAGTTTTGGCAGCGGCGGAGATTACGAGCAGTACTTC. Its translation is CASSFGSGGDYEQYF.

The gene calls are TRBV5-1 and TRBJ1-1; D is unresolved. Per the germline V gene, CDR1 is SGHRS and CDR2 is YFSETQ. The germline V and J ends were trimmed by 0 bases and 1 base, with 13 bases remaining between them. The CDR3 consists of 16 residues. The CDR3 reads CASSLVVGSSNTEAFF. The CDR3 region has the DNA TGCGCCAGCAGCTTGGTGGTCGGGAGTTCGAACACTGAAGCTTTCTTT.

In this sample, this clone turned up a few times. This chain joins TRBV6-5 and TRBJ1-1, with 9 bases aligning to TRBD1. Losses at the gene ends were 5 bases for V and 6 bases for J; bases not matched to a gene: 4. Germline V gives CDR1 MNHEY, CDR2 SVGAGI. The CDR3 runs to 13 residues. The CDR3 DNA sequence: TGTGCCAGCAGTAGACAGGGGGGTTCTGAAGCTTTCTTT. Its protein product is CASSRQGGSEAFF.

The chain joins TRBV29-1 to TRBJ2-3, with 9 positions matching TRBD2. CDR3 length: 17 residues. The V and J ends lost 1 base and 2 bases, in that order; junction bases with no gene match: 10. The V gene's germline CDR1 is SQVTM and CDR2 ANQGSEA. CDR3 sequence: CSVEGGAGGFLTDTQYF. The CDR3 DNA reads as TGCAGCGTTGAAGGCGGAGCGGGAGGTTTCCTCACAGATACGCAGTATTTT.

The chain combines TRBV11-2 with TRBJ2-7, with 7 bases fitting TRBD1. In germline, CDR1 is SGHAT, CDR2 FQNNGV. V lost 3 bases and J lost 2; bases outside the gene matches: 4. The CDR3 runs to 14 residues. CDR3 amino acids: CASSFPGQTYEQYF. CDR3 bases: TGTGCCAGCAGCTTTCCGGGACAGACCTACGAGCAGTACTTC.

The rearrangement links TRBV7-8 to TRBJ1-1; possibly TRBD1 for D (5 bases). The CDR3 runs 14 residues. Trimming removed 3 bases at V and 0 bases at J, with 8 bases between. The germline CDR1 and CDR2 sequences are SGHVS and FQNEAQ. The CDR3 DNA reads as TGTGCCAGCAGCTTTGCCAGGGTGAACACTGAAGCTTTCTTT. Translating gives CASSFARVNTEAFF. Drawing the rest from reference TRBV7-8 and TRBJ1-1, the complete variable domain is GAGVSQSPRYKVAKRGQDVALRCDPISGHVSLFWYQQALGQGPEFLTYFQNEAQLDKSGLPSDRFFAERPEGSVSTLKIQRTQQEDSAVYLCASSFARVNTEAFFGQGTRLTVV.

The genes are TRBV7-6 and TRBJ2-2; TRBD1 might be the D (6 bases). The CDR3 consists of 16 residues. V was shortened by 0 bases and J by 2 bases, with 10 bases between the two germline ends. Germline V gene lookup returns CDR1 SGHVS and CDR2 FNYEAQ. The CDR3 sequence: CASSLARGSNTGELFF. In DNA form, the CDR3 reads TGTGCCAGCAGCTTAGCCAGGGGTAGCAACACCGGGGAGCTGTTTTTT.

The CDR3: CASSFGDRFADTQYF. CDR3 in DNA: TGTGCCAGCAGTTTTGGGGACAGGTTCGCAGATACGCAGTATTTT. The chain is built from TRBV27 and TRBJ2-3; 8 positions agree with TRBD1. From germline, CDR1 is MNHEY and CDR2 SMNVEV (reference sequence). CDR3 size: 15 residues. Trimming cost V 3 bases and J 4 bases; bases outside gene matches: 6.

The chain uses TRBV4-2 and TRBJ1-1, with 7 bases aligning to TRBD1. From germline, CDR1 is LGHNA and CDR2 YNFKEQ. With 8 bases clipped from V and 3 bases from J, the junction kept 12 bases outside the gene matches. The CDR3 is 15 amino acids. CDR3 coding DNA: TGTGCCAGCTCTAGACAGGGTTTACTCGACACTGAAGCTTTCTTT. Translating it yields CASSRQGLLDTEAFF.

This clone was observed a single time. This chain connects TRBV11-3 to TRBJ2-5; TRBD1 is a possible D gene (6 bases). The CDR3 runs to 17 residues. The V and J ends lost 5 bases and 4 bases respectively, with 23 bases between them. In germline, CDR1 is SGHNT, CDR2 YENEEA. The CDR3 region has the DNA TGTGCCAGCAGCCCAGTGGCGAGCCTCGACAGGAGAGAGACCCAGTACTTC. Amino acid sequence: CASSPVASLDRRETQYF.

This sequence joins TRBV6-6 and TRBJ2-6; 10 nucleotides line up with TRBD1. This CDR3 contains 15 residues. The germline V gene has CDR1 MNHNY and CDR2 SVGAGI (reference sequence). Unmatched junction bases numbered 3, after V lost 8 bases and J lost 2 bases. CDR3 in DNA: TGTGCCAGCGACAGGGGGCAACCTGGGGCCAACGTCCTGACTTTC. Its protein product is CASDRGQPGANVLTF.

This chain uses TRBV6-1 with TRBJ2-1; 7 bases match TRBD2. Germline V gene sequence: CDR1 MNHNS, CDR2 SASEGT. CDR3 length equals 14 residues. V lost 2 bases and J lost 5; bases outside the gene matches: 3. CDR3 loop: CASSELAEHNEQFF. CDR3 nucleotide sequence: TGTGCCAGCAGTGAACTAGCGGAGCACAATGAGCAGTTCTTC.

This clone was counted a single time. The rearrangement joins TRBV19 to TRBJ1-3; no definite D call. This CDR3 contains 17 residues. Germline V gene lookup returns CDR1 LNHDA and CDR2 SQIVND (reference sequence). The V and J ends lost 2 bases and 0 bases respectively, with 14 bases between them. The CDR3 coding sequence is TGTGCCAGTAGTATAAAGAGGTCGCAGAACTCTGGAAACACCATATATTTT. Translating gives CASSIKRSQNSGNTIYF.

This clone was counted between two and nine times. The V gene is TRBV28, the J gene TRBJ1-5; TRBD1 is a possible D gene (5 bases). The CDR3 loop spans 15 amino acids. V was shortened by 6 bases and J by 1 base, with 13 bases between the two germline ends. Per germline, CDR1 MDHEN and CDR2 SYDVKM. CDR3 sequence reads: CASRPIGASNQPQHF. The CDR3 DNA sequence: TGTGCCAGCAGACCTATTGGGGCGAGCAATCAGCCCCAGCATTTT. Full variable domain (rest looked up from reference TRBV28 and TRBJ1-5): DVKVTQSSRYLVKRTGEKVFLECVQDMDHENMFWYRQDPGLGLRLIYFSYDVKMKEKGDIPEGYSVSREKKERFSLILESASTNQTSMYLCASRPIGASNQPQHFGDGTRLSIL.

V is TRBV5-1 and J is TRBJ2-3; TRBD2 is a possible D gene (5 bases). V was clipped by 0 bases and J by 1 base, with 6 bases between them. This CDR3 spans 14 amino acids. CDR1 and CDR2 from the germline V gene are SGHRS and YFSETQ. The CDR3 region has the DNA TGCGCCAGCAGCTTGGTGGAGGGCACAGATACGCAGTATTTT. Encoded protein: CASSLVEGTDTQYF.

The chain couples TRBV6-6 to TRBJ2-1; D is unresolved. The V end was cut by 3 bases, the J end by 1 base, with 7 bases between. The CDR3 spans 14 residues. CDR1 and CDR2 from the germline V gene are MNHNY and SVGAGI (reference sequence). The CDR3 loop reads CASSYAASYNEQFF. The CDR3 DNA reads TGTGCCAGCAGTTATGCAGCGTCCTACAATGAGCAGTTCTTC.